This T cell receptor beta chain was identified in a study of T-cell memory formation after mild COVID-19 (dated by TCRdb to the early 2020s). For the wider study: TCR sequence clusters from the two donors were largely donor specific. In a couple of donors, T-cell clones that expanded and contracted after mild COVID-19 were tracked by sequencing TCRalpha and TCRbeta repertoires over time. Two young, previously healthy adult volunteers made up the cohort, one male and one female. Broader findings and caveats from the paper: From day 15 to 85, contracting clones showed balanced CD4/CD8 phenotypes, whereas a second wave of clones that expanded from day 15 to 37 leaned towards CD4+. Some responding clones were found in pre-infection memory, which suggests that pre-existing cross-reactive memory T cells took part in the SARS-CoV-2 response. The second-wave clones that peaked on day 37 were not confirmed to be SARS-CoV-2 specific. Contracting CD4+ clones appeared mostly in the CM and EM memory subsets, whereas CD8+ clones were enriched in EMRA. The study covered only a couple of mild cases, and larger cohorts including severe cases with pre-infection samples were considered necessary.

A remark on this clonotype: Its antigen is currently not known. There are no base qualities to consult, and no much larger clone falls within one base.

The data were produced on an Illumina NovaSeq 6000. Using 5'RACE with constant-segment primers, TCRalpha and TCRbeta cDNA libraries were constructed, with sample barcodes and unique molecular identifiers added in the process. Trizol reagent was used to extract RNA from every sample. The libraries were amplified in two PCR steps, and the second step added a second sample barcode and Illumina TruSeq adapters. Sequencing of libraries was performed on an Illumina NovaSeq with 2 x 150 bp paired-end reads. On the authors' methods: Demultiplexing of reads and collapsing into UMI-guided consensus sequences were performed with migec v1.2.7. With mixcr v2.1.11, UMI consensuses were aligned to TRA and TRB V and J templates and assembled into clonotypes. A clonotype was counted as expanded or contracted only if both edgeR and NoisET called the change significant, with noise models trained on biological replicates. For edgeR calls, a false discovery rate-adjusted p below 0.01 and a log2 fold-change threshold of 1 were applied. As an exploratory analysis of dynamics, max-normalized trajectories of the 1000 most abundant clonotypes were examined with PCA combined with hierarchical clustering. The CD4 or CD8 phenotype of responding clones was assigned using the separately sequenced CD4+ and CD8+ repertoires. TCRdb applied fastp at Q25 and MiXCR to the public reads, then kept only in-frame beta chains. Under each unique CDR3 protein, matching rows form one entry showing the most common genes and DNA. The V and J calls, along with clone size, are taken from TCRdb and not from the paper's own processing. Across this sample there are 90,000 to 120,000 distinct CDR3 sequences, with roughly an eighth seen only once. The ten largest account for 35% to 40% of the sample.

PBMCs were isolated by Ficoll-Paque density gradient centrifugation. The sample was PBMCs or a T cell subset sorted from them (not recorded which). The receptor comes from a young man who had mild COVID-19 (a few samples of this study predate the infection). The sample titles of this study are shuffled in the database, so cell type and time point are left out; the donor was told from shared clones.

The CDR3 region has the sequence CASSLIQGVQPQHF. The bases are TGCGCCAGCAGCCTGATACAGGGGGTTCAGCCCCAGCATTTT. The sequence is built from TRBV4-1 and TRBJ1-5; 8 central nucleotides agree with TRBD1. From the cysteine through the phenylalanine, the CDR3 covers 14 amino acids. Just the 42-base CDR3 DNA is kept, in frame starting at base 1. For CDR1 and CDR2, the germline V gene lists MGHRA and YSYEKL. V is cut back by 4 bases and J by 6 bases, with 5 bases in the junction unmatched.